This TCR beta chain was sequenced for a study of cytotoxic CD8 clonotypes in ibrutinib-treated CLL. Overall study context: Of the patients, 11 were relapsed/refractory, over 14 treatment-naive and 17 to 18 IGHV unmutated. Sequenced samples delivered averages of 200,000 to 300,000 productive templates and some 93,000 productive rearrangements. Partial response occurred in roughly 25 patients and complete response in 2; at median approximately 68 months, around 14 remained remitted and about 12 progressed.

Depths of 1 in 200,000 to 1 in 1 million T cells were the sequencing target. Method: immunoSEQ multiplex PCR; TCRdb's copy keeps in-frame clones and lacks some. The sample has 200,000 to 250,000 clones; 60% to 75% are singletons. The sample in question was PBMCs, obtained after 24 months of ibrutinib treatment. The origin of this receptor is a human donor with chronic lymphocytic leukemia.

DNA of the CDR3: TGTGCCAGCAGTGAATCCGGGAGCGAGACCCAGTACTTC. Its translation is CASSESGSETQYF. The rearrangement joins TRBV25-1 to TRBJ2-5, with TRBD2 as a possible D gene (6 bases). There are 13 residues in the CDR3. The germline V gene has CDR1 MGHDK and CDR2 SYGVNS. Trimming left V 1 base short and J 5 bases short, with 8 bases between.